The clone carrying this TCR beta chain has a count of ten or more. Its matching antigen is unknown. The data derive from a study of beta chain features in type 1 diabetes. Across the whole study: Cell yields, gender and age were similar in healthy donors and patients. The number of sorted cells examined across all samples was fewer than 110,000,000. Whole-study findings and limits: Within the patient group, naive, central memory and Treg TCRB repertoires appeared more similar to each other than within healthy donors.

The CDR3 is 16 amino acids. Germline CDR1 and CDR2: SGHTA and FQGNSA. Trimming removed 2 bases from V and 2 bases from J; junction bases left unmatched: 7. Central memory, naive, regulatory and stem cell-like memory CD4+ cells were sorted by CD45RO/CCR7/CD25/CD127/CD95/CD27. The sequenced template was cDNA made from the entire isolated RNA. Repertoires were generated with immunoSEQ multiplex PCR, while TCRdb's copy carries only in-frame clones and drops some. The sample has about 340,000 clones, less than 10% seen once; the top ten hold 0.44%. The sample comprised central memory CD4+ T cells from blood. The source of this sequence is a woman aged 18-29 years in good health. The chain employs TRBV7-2 and TRBJ2-7; 9 nucleotides agree with TRBD2. Written as DNA, the CDR3 is TGTGCCAGCAGCTTATTTTCCAGCGGGGGGACCTACGAGCAGTACTTC. Amino acids: CASSLFSSGGTYEQYF.